This entry lists 13 T cell receptor beta chains sequenced from one sample in a study of Ad26.COV2.S vaccination and SARS-CoV-2 variants. The table came from immunoSEQ multiplex PCR; TCRdb's copy has only in-frame clones and leaves some out. The table records 350,000 to 500,000 clones, 90% of them present only once. As for treatment: 15 to 20 received Ad26.COV2.S at low or high dose, single or two shots; a few received placebo; per-sample allocation not given. Samples came from day 63 after the first vaccine or placebo injection. This specimen was peripheral blood, taken in a trial of Ad26.COV2.S vaccine versus placebo. The receptors originated from a person between 18 and 65 years old who received the Ad26.COV2.S COVID-19 vaccine or a placebo.

The chain uses TRBV7-9 and TRBJ2-7, with D unresolved. V gave up 1 base and J gave up 5 bases, with 18 bases separating them. Germline CDR1 reads SEHNR; CDR2 reads FQNEAQ (reference sequence). The CDR3 is made up of 16 amino acids. In DNA, the CDR3 is TGTGCCAGCAGCTTAGGGGTAGGGCTCCCCTATCACGAGCAGTACTTC. Its protein is CASSLGVGLPYHEQYF.

The J gene is TRBJ2-1, the V gene TRBV5-1; D remains unclear. The CDR3 has 17 residues. Germline loops: CDR1 SGHRS, CDR2 YFSETQ. V was shortened by 6 bases and J by 0 bases, with 19 bases between the two germline ends. The CDR3 DNA sequence: TGCGCCAGCATTACCGGGCCTTGGGTGGGCTCCTACAATGAGCAGTTCTTC. It specifies CASITGPWVGSYNEQFF.

The chain couples TRBV2 to TRBJ2-1; 8 bases are shared with TRBD1. Germline V gene data show CDR1 as SNHLY and CDR2 as FYNNEI. The trim removed 4 bases at V and 7 bases at J, leaving 12 bases unmatched. The CDR3 loop spans 16 amino acids. The CDR3 DNA sequence: TGTGCCAGCAGTGGGACAGGGCCACTAGCAGAGAATGAGCAGTTCTTC. This codes for CASSGTGPLAENEQFF.

This chain links TRBV12-3 or TRBV12-4 with TRBJ2-2; the D is unclear. The length of the CDR3 is 12 residues. V was trimmed by 5 bases and J by 4 bases, leaving 5 bases between them. CDR3 in amino acids: CASSGSTGELFF. Here the CDR3 DNA reads TGTGCCAGCAGTGGTAGCACCGGGGAGCTGTTTTTT.

The chain couples TRBV25-1 to TRBJ2-1; D might be TRBD1 (5 bases). Germline V CDR1 and CDR2: MGHDK, SYGVNS. Between the trimmed V and J ends, which lost 8 bases and 5 bases, there was a span of 10 bases. The CDR3 has 12 residues. The CDR3 here is CASQGLNNEQFF. The CDR3 bases are TGTGCCAGCCAGGGCCTTAACAATGAGCAGTTCTTC.

This chain uses TRBV11-3 with TRBJ2-1, with 8 bases that match TRBD2. The germline CDR1 and CDR2 sequences are SGHNT and YENEEA. The CDR3 runs to 14 residues. V shed 5 bases, J shed 5 bases, and the junction held 5 bases outside the gene matches. CDR3 DNA: TGTGCCAGCAGCCCCGTCGGGAGGGACAATGAGCAGTTCTTC. This sequence encodes CASSPVGRDNEQFF.

The V gene is TRBV7-9, the J gene TRBJ1-6; D perhaps matches TRBD1 (5 bases). The germline V gene encodes CDR1 SEHNR and CDR2 FQNEAQ (reference sequence). The CDR3 totals 14 residues. V dropped 4 bases and J dropped 8 bases, with 12 bases sitting between them. The chain's CDR3 is CASSSRGPHSPLHF. Written as DNA, the CDR3 is TGTGCCAGCAGCTCAAGGGGCCCTCATTCACCCCTCCACTTT.

The chain has TRBV18 and TRBJ2-7, with D tentatively TRBD1 or TRBD2 (5 bases each). V lost 0 bases, J lost 2 bases, and 11 bases lay in between. The CDR3 has 15 residues. Germline V gene sequence: CDR1 KGHSH, CDR2 LQKENI. CDR3 sequence reads: CASSPPGPFAYEQYF. For the CDR3, the DNA is TGTGCCAGCTCACCACCGGGACCTTTTGCCTACGAGCAGTACTTC.

The genes are TRBV28 and TRBJ1-2, with TRBD1 identical over 7 bases. The CDR3 sequence is 14 residues long. Germline-derived CDR1 and CDR2 are MDHEN and SYDVKM. V shed 6 bases and J 3 bases; nucleotides not matched to a gene: 7. The DNA for the CDR3 is TGTGCCAGCAGGCCGACCGGGACAGACTATGGCTACACCTTC. This sequence encodes CASRPTGTDYGYTF.

This clone was recorded only once. This chain connects TRBV9 to TRBJ2-1, with a weak D call TRBD1 (5 bases). The CDR3 loop spans 16 amino acids. Germline CDR1 and CDR2: SGDLS and YYNGEE. V was shortened by 3 bases and J by 1 base, with 14 bases between the two germline ends. CDR3 sequence reads: CASSGNVRGSYNEQFF. DNA for the CDR3: TGTGCCAGCAGCGGTAACGTTAGGGGTTCCTACAATGAGCAGTTCTTC.

V and J are TRBV7-9 and TRBJ2-2; 7 bases agree with TRBD2. This CDR3 comprises 16 residues. Germline V lookup: CDR1 SEHNR, CDR2 FQNEAQ (reference sequence). Trimming at V came to 4 bases and at J to 7 bases, leaving 12 bases not matched to a gene. The CDR3 loop reads CASSWSSGLVSGELFF. CDR3 nucleotide sequence: TGTGCCAGCAGCTGGTCGAGTGGACTAGTGAGCGGGGAGCTGTTTTTT.

This chain links TRBV28 with TRBJ1-2, with 7 bases that match TRBD1. This CDR3 is 14 amino acids long. V shed 8 bases and J 3 bases; nucleotides not matched to a gene: 9. From germline, CDR1 is MDHEN and CDR2 SYDVKM. CDR3 amino acids: CASRVGTDDYGYTF. CDR3 nucleotides: TGTGCCAGCCGAGTTGGGACAGATGACTATGGCTACACCTTC.

This chain links TRBV5-1 with TRBJ2-7; D might be TRBD1 or TRBD2, each matching 6 bases. Germline values: CDR1 SGHRS, CDR2 YFSETQ. Trimming cost V 0 bases and J 7 bases, with 11 bases left between them. The CDR3 covers 13 residues. CDR3 DNA sequence: TGCGCCAGCAGCTTGGGCGGAGGGGGTGAGCAGTACTTC. It yields the protein CASSLGGGGEQYF.